A selection of T cell receptor beta chains follows, all from one sample in a study of shared T cell receptors in the human thymus. Only in-frame clones appear in the TCRdb table, and some are missing; sequencing was by immunoSEQ multiplex PCR. The sample holds over 650,000 clones, more than 70% seen once. These data also featured in a second study, about human thymus T cells.

What was sequenced was thymocytes. The receptors were sampled from a boy in the first two years of life with a congenital heart defect. Both conserved end residues are trimmed from each CDR3.

TRBJ1-4 TRBV29-1 SVGATVNEKLF
TRBJ2-3 TRBV4-2 ASSQVLTSGSTDTQY
TRBJ2-7 TRBV28 ASSWGLAGHTASYEQY
TRBJ1-2 TRBV10-3 AISELDIPNYGYT
TRBJ2-7 TRBV2 ASSDRQGAPYEQY
TRBJ2-7 TRBV11-2 ASSLGLAGGPFSPYEQY
TRBJ2-1 TRBV29-1 SVPGTGGLFSDNEQF
TRBJ2-1 TRBV18 ASSPLPAGAYNEQF
TRBJ2-6 TRBV7-6 ASRIPDILSGANVLT
TRBJ2-3 TRBV7-8 ASSRVGGASVDTQY
TRBJ2-2 TRBV13 ASSLRTGGNTGELF
TRBJ2-7 TRBV27 ASSLSGGTSGSYYEQY
TRBJ2-7 TRBV4-2 ASSQETAGGGYEQY
TRBJ1-5 TRBV7-3 ASSGGGVPNQPQH
TRBJ1-2 TRBV4-1 ASSQLPQGQKYT
TRBJ1-2 TRBV14 ASSQGGTPYFHYGYT
TRBJ2-6 TRBV10-2 ASSAPETGLSGANVLT
TRBJ2-7 TRBV9 ASSPLGTSGGVYEQY
TRBJ1-3 TRBV7-9 ASSLKEGSSGNTIY
TRBJ2-5 TRBV28 ASSLTSPQETQY
TRBJ2-1 TRBV14 ASSPPLLAGGPTPNEQF
TRBJ2-3 TRBV14 ASSQEASGTDTQY
TRBJ2-7 TRBV10-3 AIRGTSGGPYEQY
TRBJ1-3 TRBV11-2 ASSRSGNTIY
TRBJ2-5 TRBV7-2 ASSPDRGETQY
TRBJ2-5 TRBV6-5 ASSSGQKETQY
TRBJ2-5 TRBV14 ASSQPPDRGRETQY
TRBJ2-7 TRBV19 ASSGTGGAYEQY
TRBJ1-4 TRBV30 AWSESRDRLNEKLF
TRBJ1-2 TRBV5-1 ASSLGHNYGYT
TRBJ2-7 TRBV7-6 ASSLTGIGEQY
TRBJ2-2 TRBV10-3 AISVGSTSGDLTGELF
TRBJ2-6 TRBV5-1 ASSLPTAGHSGANVLT
TRBJ2-5 TRBV2 ASGPQGNGKETQY
TRBJ1-3 TRBV4-1 ASSQGDDIGTGPGNTIY
TRBJ2-7 TRBV2 ASSALGTGRQYEQY
TRBJ1-1 TRBV19 ASVGQGEAF
TRBJ2-2 TRBV18 ASSCPGGAVGELF
TRBJ2-3 TRBV4-3 ASSQGTGGSEDTQY
TRBJ2-1 TRBV6-4 ASSDGRHPSSLF
TRBJ2-7 TRBV19 ASSTQTKIYEQY
TRBJ2-3 TRBV6-4 ASSARENRTDTQY
TRBJ1-6 TRBV5-5 ASSPRPGGNSPLH
TRBJ2-7 TRBV11-2 ASSNQGVYEQY
TRBJ2-7 TRBV7-6 ASSLAGDRVSYEQY
TRBJ2-4 TRBV5-1 ASRPDSGAKNIQY
TRBJ2-5 TRBV19 ASKGLAALGETQY
TRBJ1-1 TRBV7-3 ASSVTGSDTEAF
TRBJ2-1 TRBV7-3 ASSLSGEVIHEQF
TRBJ2-7 TRBV7-8 ASSLDSWVGTNSYEQY
TRBJ1-3 TRBV7-9 ASSLYPPGGWGNTIY
TRBJ2-7 TRBV11-3 ASSFSGRGEQY